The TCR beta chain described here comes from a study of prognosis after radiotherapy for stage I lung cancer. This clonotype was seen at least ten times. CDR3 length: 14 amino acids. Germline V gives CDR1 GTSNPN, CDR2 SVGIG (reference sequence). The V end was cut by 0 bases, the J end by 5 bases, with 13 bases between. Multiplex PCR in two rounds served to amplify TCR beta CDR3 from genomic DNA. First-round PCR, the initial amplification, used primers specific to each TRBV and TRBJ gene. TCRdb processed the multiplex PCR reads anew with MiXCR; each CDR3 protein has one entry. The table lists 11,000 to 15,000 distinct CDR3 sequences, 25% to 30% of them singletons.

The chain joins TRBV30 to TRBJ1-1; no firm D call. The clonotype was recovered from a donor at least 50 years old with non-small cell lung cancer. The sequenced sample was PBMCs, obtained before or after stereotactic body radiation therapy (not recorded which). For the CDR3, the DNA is TGTGCCTGGAGTGTACAGTTAGGGCGTACTGAAGCTTTCTTT. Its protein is CAWSVQLGRTEAFF.